This TCR beta chain is drawn from a study of STAT5B mutations in CD4+ large granular lymphocyte leukemia. Findings and limits, study-wide: Without HLA matching, higher CD4+ than CD8+ T-LGLL clonality could reflect small sample size. Main leukemic clonotypes were patient-specific, but roughly 26% appeared at low frequency elsewhere. CD4-sorted patient repertoires seemed more clonal than healthy CD4+ repertoires.

Germline lookup yields CDR1 SGHKS and CDR2 YYEKEE (reference sequence). V dropped 0 bases and J dropped 5 bases, with 13 bases sitting between them. The CDR3 totals 15 residues. Remarks on this clone: Its antigen is not known.

Generated by immunoSEQ multiplex PCR, the TCRdb table keeps only in-frame clones and is missing some. This table holds about 27,000 clones, around two thirds found once. The sequence was obtained from a human donor in good health. The rearrangement uses TRBV5-5 and TRBJ2-3; D might be TRBD1 (5 bases). The sample consisted of CD4+ T cells from blood buffy coats. CDR3 nucleotides: TGTGCCAGCAGCTTGGTAGGGGAACACCGAGATACGCAGTATTTT. It specifies CASSLVGEHRDTQYF.